The T cell receptor (beta chain) under discussion was sequenced for a study of a mutant IDH1 vaccine in newly diagnosed glioma. As to this clone: Its matching antigen is unknown.

The CDR3 sequence is 13 residues long. V was clipped by 6 bases and J by 4 bases, with 9 bases between them. Germline lookup yields CDR1 MNHNS and CDR2 SASEGT. Produced via immunoSEQ multiplex PCR; TCRdb's table is partial and in-frame only. The table lists 39,000 or so clones, around three quarters of them singletons. As for time point: week 5, during vaccination. Topical imiquimod accompanied each vaccine dose, which consisted of 300 ug of mutant IDH1 20-mer peptide. This TCR was sampled from a man aged 35 to 55 with glioma. This specimen consisted of PBMCs, obtained from a glioma patient whose treatment included an IDH1 peptide vaccine. The chain links TRBV6-1 to TRBJ1-4; no firm D call. CDR3 coding DNA: TGTGCCAGCAGGCTGCAGATTAATGAAAAACTGTTTTTT. The encoded protein is CASRLQINEKLFF.